The 24 T cell receptor beta chains below all came from one sample that was sequenced in a study of sequential checkpoint blockade in melanoma. The treatment is: randomized to nivolumab then ipilimumab (arm A) or the reverse (arm B). Assay: immunoSEQ multiplex PCR; the TCRdb copy retains only in-frame clones and omits some. The sample holds about 21,000 clones, about 80% seen once. Source: CD8+ T cells sorted from blood (inferred from file names), taken from a patient given nivolumab and ipilimumab in sequence. Source of these receptors: a human donor with melanoma.

V and J are TRBV5-1 and TRBJ1-5, with D uncertain. Trimming removed 4 bases from V and 5 bases from J, with 16 bases in between. Germline lookup yields CDR1 SGHRS and CDR2 YFSETQ. The CDR3 consists of 15 residues. CDR3 in amino acids: CASSRQNSIHQPQHF. The CDR3 region has the DNA TGCGCCAGCAGCCGACAAAACTCAATACATCAGCCCCAGCATTTT.

The V call is TRBV5-4, the J call TRBJ1-2; possibly TRBD1 for D (5 bases). The CDR3 runs 15 residues. Trimming shortened V by 3 bases and J by 7 bases, and 19 bases separated the two germline ends. CDR1 SGHNT and CDR2 YYREEE come from the germline V gene (reference sequence). CDR3 sequence reads: CASSSPGRDSAGYTF. CDR3 sequence (DNA): TGTGCCAGCAGCTCCCCCGGCAGGGATTCAGCTGGCTACACCTTC.

The V and J genes are TRBV28 and TRBJ1-2; 10 bases fit TRBD1. The ends lost 5 bases at V and 7 bases at J; junction bases unmatched: 10. Germline values: CDR1 MDHEN, CDR2 SYDVKM. This CDR3 spans 15 amino acids. For the CDR3, the DNA is TGTGCCAGCAGTACACCGACAGGGGGCGGGCTTGGCTACACCTTC. Its translation: CASSTPTGGGLGYTF.

This chain connects TRBV6-1 to TRBJ1-5, with 7 bases aligning to TRBD1. CDR3 length: 14 residues. The V and J ends lost 6 bases and 3 bases, in that order; junction bases with no gene match: 5. Germline values: CDR1 MNHNS, CDR2 SASEGT. CDR3 sequence reads: CASSRDRANQPQHF. The CDR3 DNA follows: TGTGCCAGCAGCCGAGACAGGGCCAATCAGCCCCAGCATTTT.

The chain has TRBV9 and TRBJ2-7; a possible D gene is TRBD2 (6 bases). Trimming left V 0 bases short and J 3 bases short, with 10 bases between. This CDR3 has 14 residues. Germline V gene data show CDR1 as SGDLS and CDR2 as YYNGEE. CDR3 sequence: CASSVAYGSYEQYF. CDR3 in DNA: TGTGCCAGCAGCGTAGCTTACGGGAGCTACGAGCAGTACTTC.

In its sample, this clone was seen once. The V call is TRBV6-1, the J call TRBJ2-7, with 9 nucleotides matching TRBD2. CDR3 length: 14 amino acids. J was trimmed by 5 bases and V by 2 bases; bases with no gene match: 4. Germline CDR1 MNHNS, CDR2 SASEGT. The CDR3 protein is CASSERSGSDEQYF. The CDR3 DNA reads as TGTGCCAGCAGTGAACGTAGCGGGAGCGACGAGCAGTACTTC.

This clone was counted once. The chain carries TRBV2 and TRBJ2-7, with 8 bases matching TRBD1. The CDR3 is 16 amino acids. In germline, CDR1 is SNHLY, CDR2 FYNNEI. J was trimmed by 5 bases and V by 0 bases; bases with no gene match: 9. CDR3 amino acids: CASSEAPGQADDEQYF. CDR3 bases: TGTGCCAGCAGTGAAGCCCCGGGACAGGCCGATGACGAGCAGTACTTC.

V usage is TRBV14 and J usage is TRBJ2-7; possible D gene TRBD1, 5 bases. Trimming shortened V by 2 bases and J by 1 base, and 15 bases separated the two germline ends. The germline CDR1 and CDR2 sequences are SGHDN and FVKESK. The CDR3 has 16 residues. CDR3 sequence reads: CASSQPKGRQSYEQYF. DNA for the CDR3: TGTGCCAGCAGCCAACCAAAGGGTCGACAGTCCTACGAGCAGTACTTC.

The chain has TRBV7-8 and TRBJ2-7; 8 positions match TRBD2. The CDR3 loop spans 16 amino acids. V was clipped by 1 base and J by 6 bases; unmatched bases: 11. Germline loops: CDR1 SGHVS, CDR2 FQNEAQ. Here the CDR3 reads CASSLGDGGARVEQYF. The CDR3 DNA follows: TGTGCCAGCAGCTTAGGGGACGGGGGGGCGCGTGTCGAGCAGTACTTC. The entire variable domain, with the rest obtained from reference TRBV7-8 and TRBJ2-7, is as follows: GAGVSQSPRYKVAKRGQDVALRCDPISGHVSLFWYQQALGQGPEFLTYFQNEAQLDKSGLPSDRFFAERPEGSVSTLKIQRTQQEDSAVYLCASSLGDGGARVEQYFGPGTRLTVT.

V is TRBV4-1 and J is TRBJ2-7, with a weak D call TRBD2 (5 bases). Trimming stripped 0 bases from V and 1 base from J, with 16 bases between. The CDR3 is made up of 17 amino acids. Germline V gene data show CDR1 as MGHRA and CDR2 as YSYEKL. CDR3: CASSQDYGRVGSYEQYF. The CDR3 DNA reads as TGCGCCAGCAGCCAAGATTATGGGCGGGTGGGGTCCTACGAGCAGTACTTC.

The rearrangement links TRBV9 to TRBJ1-1; D is perhaps TRBD1 (6 bases). This CDR3 has 15 residues. Germline loops: CDR1 SGDLS, CDR2 YYNGEE. V was trimmed by 3 bases and J by 4 bases, leaving 16 bases between them. DNA of the CDR3: TGTGCCAGCAGCGCTATAGAAGAAGGGGGCACTGAAGCTTTCTTT. Translation gives CASSAIEEGGTEAFF.

The rearrangement uses TRBV19 and TRBJ1-5; D ambiguous. From germline, CDR1 is LNHDA and CDR2 SQIVND (reference sequence). The CDR3 is made up of 13 amino acids. V lost 7 bases and J 4 bases, leaving 11 bases between the germline ends. CDR3 amino acids: CASTWAENQPQHF. For the CDR3, the DNA is TGTGCCAGTACTTGGGCAGAGAATCAGCCCCAGCATTTT.

The chain recombines TRBV7-9 with TRBJ2-1; 9 bases match TRBD2. This CDR3 comprises 14 residues. Germline CDR1 and CDR2: SEHNR and FQNEAQ (reference sequence). Trimming took 5 bases from V and 6 from J; bases not matched to a gene: 5. In DNA, the CDR3 is TGTGCCAGCAGCGGGGCGCGGGGGGGCAATGAGCAGTTCTTC. It yields the protein CASSGARGGNEQFF.

This CDR3 is CASSEGGGRGQTNEKLFF. The CDR3 DNA sequence: TGTGCCAGCAGTGAAGGAGGGGGCAGGGGCCAAACTAATGAAAAACTGTTTTTT. The chain joins TRBV6-1 to TRBJ1-4; 7 bases are shared with TRBD1. This CDR3 spans 18 amino acids. Germline V lookup: CDR1 MNHNS, CDR2 SASEGT. Trimming took 1 base from V and 1 from J; bases not matched to a gene: 9.

In its sample, this clone was seen a few times. This chain uses TRBV10-3 with TRBJ1-1, with D perhaps matching TRBD1 (6 bases). The CDR3 is 15 residues long. Germline V CDR1 and CDR2: ENHRY, SYGVKD. Trimming removed 0 bases from V and 1 base from J, with 9 bases in between. Written as DNA, the CDR3 is TGTGCCATCAGTGAGTCCGGGACAACGAACACTGAAGCTTTCTTT. This encodes CAISESGTTNTEAFF.

The genes are TRBV6-6 and TRBJ1-2; D possibly corresponds to TRBD1 (6 bases). Germline V gene data show CDR1 as MNHNY and CDR2 as SVGAGI (reference sequence). This CDR3 has 14 residues. V was pared by 2 bases and J by 7 bases, with 14 bases between. This CDR3 is CASSYPGGQSGYTF. The DNA for the CDR3 is TGTGCCAGCAGTTACCCGGGGGGGCAGTCTGGCTACACCTTC.

The chain recombines TRBV5-6 with TRBJ1-3, with 12 bases identical to TRBD1. Germline V gene lookup returns CDR1 SGHDT and CDR2 YYEEEE. CDR3 length: 15 amino acids. The V gene end was trimmed by 3 bases and the J gene end by 4 bases; junction bases not matched to a gene: 2. The CDR3 DNA sequence: TGTGCCAGCAGCTCGGGACAGGGGGCAGGAAACACCATATATTTT. Translated, it gives CASSSGQGAGNTIYF.

This chain connects TRBV28 to TRBJ2-7; 8 nucleotides match TRBD1. This CDR3 has 13 residues. Germline trimming cut 6 bases from V and 5 bases from J; bases unmatched to any gene: 6. Germline CDR1 MDHEN, CDR2 SYDVKM. CDR3 nucleotide sequence: TGTGCCAGCAGCCGAACCAGGGGGCACGAGCAGTACTTC. Translation: CASSRTRGHEQYF.

By its share, this clone is medium-sized. This sequence joins TRBV14 and TRBJ1-2; no clear D gene. Trimming took 5 bases from V and 2 from J, leaving 12 bases between them. The CDR3 spans 14 residues. CDR1 is SGHDN, CDR2 FVKESK, per germline. Written as DNA, the CDR3 is TGTGCCAGCAGCTCCGAGCGGGGAAACTATGGCTACACCTTC. This translates into CASSSERGNYGYTF.

This clone appeared once. The gene calls are TRBV5-4 and TRBJ1-1; D uncertain. The CDR3 consists of 14 residues. The germline CDR1 and CDR2 sequences are SGHNT and YYREEE (reference sequence). Trimming left V 0 bases short and J 10 bases short, with 16 bases between. The CDR3 is CASSLGQALGGAFF. DNA for the CDR3: TGTGCCAGCAGCTTGGGGCAGGCCCTCGGAGGAGCTTTCTTT.

The chain is built from TRBV25-1 and TRBJ2-7; D gene unclear. CDR1 is MGHDK, CDR2 SYGVNS, per germline. The ends were cut back, 6 bases at V and 5 bases at J, with 8 bases in the middle. The CDR3 runs to 11 residues. The CDR3 here is CASRAADEQYF. CDR3 DNA: TGTGCCAGCAGGGCTGCGGACGAGCAGTACTTC.

V gene TRBV4-2 combines with J gene TRBJ2-7; D might be TRBD1 (6 bases). V gave up 0 bases and J gave up 4 bases, with 13 bases separating them. This CDR3 region has 15 residues. Germline loops: CDR1 LGHNA, CDR2 YNFKEQ. Here the CDR3 reads CASSQDGGGLYEQYF. The CDR3 DNA reads as TGTGCCAGCAGCCAAGATGGGGGCGGACTTTACGAGCAGTACTTC.

V is TRBV15 and J is TRBJ1-1; 7 bases are a match to TRBD1. The germline gives CDR1 LNHNV, CDR2 YYDKDF (reference sequence). This CDR3 contains 15 residues. J lost 0 bases, V lost 5 bases, and 6 bases had no gene match. The CDR3 loop reads CATSLGTEVNTEAFF. CDR3 in DNA: TGTGCCACCAGCTTAGGGACAGAAGTGAACACTGAAGCTTTCTTT.

CDR3 in amino acids: CASSAGGVTEAFF. The CDR3 bases are TGTGCCAGCAGCGCCGGGGGGGTCACTGAAGCTTTCTTT. This chain joins TRBV13 and TRBJ1-1; a possible D gene is TRBD1 (5 bases). The germline V gene encodes CDR1 PRHDT and CDR2 FYEKMQ (reference sequence). The ends were cut back, 5 bases at V and 4 bases at J, with 11 bases in the middle. This CDR3 spans 13 amino acids.